This T cell receptor (beta chain) was recorded in a study of shared clonotypes between healthy human individuals. The wider study: A donor's plate count was three for CD4 naive and three for CD4 memory; CD8 naive had two and CD8 memory one.

With 1 base removed from V and 4 bases from J, the gap between germline ends came to 10 bases. Germline CDR1 is SEHNR and CDR2 is FQNEAQ (reference sequence). The CDR3 is made up of 14 amino acids. Several immunoSEQ plates held equal portions of the genomic DNA taken from each subset. Each sorted subset replicate got 200 ng genomic DNA, 30,000 or so genomes. Sequencing used immunoSEQ multiplex PCR; TCRdb keeps in-frame clones, though not all of them. The sample comprises roughly 1,100,000 clones, about 75% of which are singletons, and approximately 1.5% rests with the top ten. Input material: memory CD4+ T cells sorted from blood. Indicated subset: CD45RA-negative fraction. J is TRBJ2-5 and V is TRBV7-9; D may be TRBD1 (6 bases). The sequence came from a man aged 18 to 29 in good health. CDR3 DNA sequence: TGTGCCAGCAGCTTAGGCCGGGACATAGAGACCCAGTACTTC. Protein product: CASSLGRDIETQYF.